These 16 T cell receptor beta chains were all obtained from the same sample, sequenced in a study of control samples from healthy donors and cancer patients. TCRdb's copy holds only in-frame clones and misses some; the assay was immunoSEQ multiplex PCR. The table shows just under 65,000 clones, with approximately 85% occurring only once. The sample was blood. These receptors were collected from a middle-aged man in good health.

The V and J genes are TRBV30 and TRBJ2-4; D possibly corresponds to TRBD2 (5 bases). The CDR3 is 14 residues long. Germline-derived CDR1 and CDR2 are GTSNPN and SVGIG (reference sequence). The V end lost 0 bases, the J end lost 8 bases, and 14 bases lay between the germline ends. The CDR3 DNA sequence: TGTGCCTGGAGTGTACGAGTAGGGCGGGACATTCAGTACTTC. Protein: CAWSVRVGRDIQYF.

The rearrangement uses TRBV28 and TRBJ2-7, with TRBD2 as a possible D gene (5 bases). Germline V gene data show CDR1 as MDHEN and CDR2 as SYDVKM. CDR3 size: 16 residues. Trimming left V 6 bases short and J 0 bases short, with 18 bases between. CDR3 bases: TGTGCCAGCAGACCGCGAGGAGCGGATAGCTCCTACGAGCAGTACTTC. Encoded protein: CASRPRGADSSYEQYF.

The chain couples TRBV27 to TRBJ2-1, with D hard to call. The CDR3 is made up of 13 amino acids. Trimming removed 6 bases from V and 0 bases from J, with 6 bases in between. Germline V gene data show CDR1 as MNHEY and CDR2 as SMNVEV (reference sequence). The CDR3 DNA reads TGTGCCAGCAGAGGTAGCTCCTACAATGAGCAGTTCTTC. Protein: CASRGSSYNEQFF.

The CDR3 coding sequence is TGTGCCAGTAGTACCCCGAGACTAGCGGGGGCTATTCAAGAGACCCAGTACTTC. Its translation: CASSTPRLAGAIQETQYF. This chain uses TRBV19 with TRBJ2-5; TRBD2 aligns across 12 bases. There are 18 residues in the CDR3. Trimming removed 4 bases from V and 2 bases from J; junction bases left unmatched: 11. From germline, CDR1 is LNHDA and CDR2 SQIVND (reference sequence).

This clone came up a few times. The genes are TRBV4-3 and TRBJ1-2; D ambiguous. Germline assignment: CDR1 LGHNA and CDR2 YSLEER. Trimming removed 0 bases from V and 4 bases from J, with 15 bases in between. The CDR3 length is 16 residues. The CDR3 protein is CASSQDGNSLFYGYTF. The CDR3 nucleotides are TGCGCCAGCAGCCAAGATGGAAACAGTCTTTTCTATGGCTACACCTTC.

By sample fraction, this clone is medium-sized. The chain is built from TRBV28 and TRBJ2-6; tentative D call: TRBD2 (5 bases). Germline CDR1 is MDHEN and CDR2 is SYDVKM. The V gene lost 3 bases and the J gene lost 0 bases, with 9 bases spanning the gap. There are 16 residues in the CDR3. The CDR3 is CASSLGSLSGANVLTF. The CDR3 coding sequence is TGTGCCAGCAGTTTGGGGAGTCTCTCTGGGGCCAACGTCCTGACTTTC.

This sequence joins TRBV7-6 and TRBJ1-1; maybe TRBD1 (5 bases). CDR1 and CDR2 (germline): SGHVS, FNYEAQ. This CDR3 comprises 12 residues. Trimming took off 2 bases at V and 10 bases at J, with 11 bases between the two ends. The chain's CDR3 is CASSLPQGTAFF. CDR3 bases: TGTGCCAGCAGCTTACCCCAAGGGACAGCTTTCTTT.

As DNA, the CDR3 is TGTGCCAGCAGCTTAGCGCAAGGGGGGCAGCCCCAGCATTTT. Its protein product is CASSLAQGGQPQHF. The chain employs TRBV7-2 and TRBJ1-5; D is possibly TRBD1 (6 bases). Trimming took off 0 bases at V and 7 bases at J, with 10 bases between the two ends. Germline CDR1 and CDR2: SGHTA and FQGNSA. The CDR3 consists of 14 residues.

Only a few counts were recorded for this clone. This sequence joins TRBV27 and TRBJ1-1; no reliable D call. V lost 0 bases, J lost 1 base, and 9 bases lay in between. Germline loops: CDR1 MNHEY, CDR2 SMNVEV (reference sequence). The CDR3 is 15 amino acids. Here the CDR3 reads CASSLSDPSNTEAFF. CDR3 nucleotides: TGTGCCAGCAGTTTATCGGACCCATCGAACACTGAAGCTTTCTTT.

The CDR3, as DNA: TGTGCCAGCAGCTCGACCCCTTCGAACACCGGGGAGCTGTTTTTT. Its translation: CASSSTPSNTGELFF. The chain links TRBV3-1 (or the pseudogene TRBV3-2) to TRBJ2-2; no clear D gene. Germline CDR1 and CDR2: LGHDT and YNNKEL (reference sequence). The CDR3 is 15 residues long. V was clipped by 5 bases and J by 0 bases, with 10 bases between them.

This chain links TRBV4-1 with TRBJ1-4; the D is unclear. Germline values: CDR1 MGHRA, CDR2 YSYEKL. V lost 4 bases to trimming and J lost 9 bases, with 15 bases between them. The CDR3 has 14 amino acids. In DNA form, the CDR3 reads TGCGCCAGCAGCCCATTTGTACCTAGAAAAAAACTGTTTTTT. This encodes CASSPFVPRKKLFF.

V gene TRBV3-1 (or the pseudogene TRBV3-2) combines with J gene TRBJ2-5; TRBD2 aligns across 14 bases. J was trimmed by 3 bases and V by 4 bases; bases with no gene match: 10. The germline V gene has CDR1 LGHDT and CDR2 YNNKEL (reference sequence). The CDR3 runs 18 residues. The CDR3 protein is CASSRRLAGGLAEETQYF. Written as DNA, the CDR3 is TGTGCCAGCAGCCGTAGACTAGCGGGAGGGCTTGCTGAAGAGACCCAGTACTTC.

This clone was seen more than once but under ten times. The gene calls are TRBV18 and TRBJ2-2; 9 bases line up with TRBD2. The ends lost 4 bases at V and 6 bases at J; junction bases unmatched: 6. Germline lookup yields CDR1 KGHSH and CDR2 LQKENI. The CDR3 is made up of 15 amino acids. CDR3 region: CASSRSSGVSGELFF. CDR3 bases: TGTGCCAGCTCACGGTCTAGCGGGGTATCCGGGGAGCTGTTTTTT.

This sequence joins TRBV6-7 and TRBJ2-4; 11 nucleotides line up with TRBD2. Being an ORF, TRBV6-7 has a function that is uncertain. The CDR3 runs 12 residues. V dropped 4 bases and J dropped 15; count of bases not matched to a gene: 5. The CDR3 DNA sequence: TGTGCCAGCAGTTCTCTAGCGGGAGGACGGTACTTC. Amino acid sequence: CASSSLAGGRYF.

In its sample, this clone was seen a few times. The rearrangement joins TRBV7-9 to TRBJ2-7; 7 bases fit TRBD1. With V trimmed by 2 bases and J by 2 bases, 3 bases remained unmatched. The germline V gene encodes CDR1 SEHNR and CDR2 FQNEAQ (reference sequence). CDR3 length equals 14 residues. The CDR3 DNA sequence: TGTGCCAGCAGCTTACATGGACAGGCCTACGAGCAGTACTTC. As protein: CASSLHGQAYEQYF.

CDR3 DNA sequence: TGTGCCATCAGTGAGGTCACTAATGAAAAACTGTTTTTT. Its translation: CAISEVTNEKLFF. This rearrangement joins TRBV10-3 to TRBJ1-4; D ambiguous. V lost 2 bases, J lost 2 bases, and 3 bases lay in between. From germline, CDR1 is ENHRY and CDR2 SYGVKD. This CDR3 spans 13 amino acids.